This T cell receptor (beta chain) originates from a study of post-analysis software for immune sequencing data. Study summary: Relapsing-remitting, secondary progressive and progressive-relapsing forms of multiple sclerosis all featured among disease courses. Study results and caveats: Diversity measured as normalized Chao1 was significantly lower in multiple sclerosis patients than in controls. TRBV segments more frequent in patients than in controls numbered five and included TRBV5-6, TRBV5-1 and TRBV20-1.

In this sample, this clonotype turned up a few times. Its target is not known. V lost 6 bases and J 4 bases, leaving 24 bases between the germline ends. Germline CDR1 SGHTA, CDR2 FQGNSA. This CDR3 contains 17 residues. Incorporated into the TCR beta cDNA libraries were unique molecular identifiers, which served to reduce PCR and sequencing biases. MiXCR was run by TCRdb on the PCR reads, yielding one entry per CDR3 protein. The sample has fewer than 850,000 distinct CDR3 sequences; just over 45% are singletons. The clonotype comes from a girl under 18 with multiple sclerosis. The J gene is TRBJ1-2, the V gene TRBV7-2; no clear D. The sample taken for sequencing was blood. CDR3 residues: CASSLSRTESLVYGYTF. CDR3 nucleotide sequence: TGTGCCAGCAGTCTTAGCCGGACCGAAAGTCTTGTCTATGGCTACACCTTC.